This entry is about one TCR beta chain. Its specificity is not known. Primers included in the PCR were 60 Vbeta and 13 Jbeta primers. Assay: immunoSEQ multiplex PCR; the TCRdb copy retains only in-frame clones and omits some. Among a few hundred thousand clones listed, roughly 90% were seen once. The CDR3 spans 13 residues. Trimming removed 6 bases at V and 8 bases at J, with 16 bases between. Germline V gene lookup returns CDR1 SEHNR and CDR2 FQNEAQ (reference sequence). The data originate from a study of cytomegalovirus exposure and HLA in healthy donors. Regarding the study as a whole: TCR beta chains numbering more than 150 were designated cytomegalovirus-associated. In a later analysis, 16,951 TCR beta sequences were associated with HLA alleles at 0.05 false discovery rate. V- and J-gene trimming of TCR beta was linked (in a later analysis) to a missense DCLRE1C variant. Fewer N-insertions than the approximately 610-donor mean were reportedly shown by an Asian-associated ancestry cluster in a later analysis.

Sample: PBMCs. The chain is built from TRBV7-9 and TRBJ1-2; the D is unclear. The sequence came from a woman aged 18-35 years in good health and CMV-seronegative. The DNA of the CDR3 is TGTGCCAGCAGTCGCAGCAGCGGAGAGGGCTACACCTTC. Its translation: CASSRSSGEGYTF.